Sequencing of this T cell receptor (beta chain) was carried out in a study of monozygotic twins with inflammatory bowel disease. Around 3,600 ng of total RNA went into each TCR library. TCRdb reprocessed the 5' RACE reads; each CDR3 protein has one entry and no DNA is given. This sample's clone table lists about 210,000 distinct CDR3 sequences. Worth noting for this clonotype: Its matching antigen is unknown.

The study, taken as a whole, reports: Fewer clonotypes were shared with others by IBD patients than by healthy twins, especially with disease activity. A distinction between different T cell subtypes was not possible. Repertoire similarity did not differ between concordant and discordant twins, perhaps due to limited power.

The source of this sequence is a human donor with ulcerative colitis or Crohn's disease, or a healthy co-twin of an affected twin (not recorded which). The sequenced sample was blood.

CDR3 sequence: CASSSGGENTGELFF. This rearrangement joins TRBV5-1 to TRBJ2-2; TCRdb picks TRBD2, but there is no DNA to check that call. Germline values: CDR1 SGHRS, CDR2 YFSETQ. This CDR3 comprises 15 residues.